This T cell receptor beta chain was observed in a study of CD8 T cells in ankylosing spondylitis listed by TCRdb under 2017. Notes on the research overall: T cell receptor beta repertoires were profiled in healthy donors and ankylosing spondylitis patients so that disease-linked TCR variants could be found. The whole study cohort included 108 healthy donors and 20 to 30 ankylosing spondylitis patients. Samples of peripheral blood were taken, and for ankylosing spondylitis patients, synovial fluid was collected as well.

The CDR1 and CDR2 encoded by the germline V gene are SGHRS and YFSETQ. V loses 3 bases, J loses 0 bases, and the germline ends lie 8 bases apart. The CDR3 runs 14 amino acids, cysteine and phenylalanine included. Kept here is only the CDR3 DNA, which spans 42 bases and is read in frame from base 1. These reads were obtained on an Illumina HiSeq 2500. Quantitative 5'-RACE with molecular barcodes was the method used to prepare the TCR beta libraries. In the paper's pipeline: Disease-linked TCR variants were identified with a new computational method built on a probabilistic model of VDJ rearrangement. TCRdb passed the public sequencing reads through fastp at Q25 and MiXCR, retaining productive beta sequences. Every distinct CDR3 protein forms one entry, paired with its most common genes and DNA. What appears here as the V and J calls and clone size reflects TCRdb's work, not the paper's. The sample records around 300,000 distinct CDR3 sequences, more than 9% of which are singletons. Jointly, the top ten make up around 8.4% of the sample.

In regard to this clonotype: This receptor's antigen is unknown. Base qualities are not recorded, but no much larger clone differs from it by a single base.

The paper's findings and limits, for the study overall: Some motif variants were previously reported in synovial fluid and blood of reactive arthritis patients, suggesting common disease-initiation mechanisms. According to the report, matched synovial fluid samples from ankylosing spondylitis patients were significantly enriched for the disease-linked clones. In peripheral blood, the disease-linked clones were found at relatively low frequencies and had a CD8+ phenotype. Blood from ankylosing spondylitis patients appeared to be characterized by a TCR beta motif made up of about 8 highly homologous amino acid variants.

The sequenced sample consisted of blood, either unsorted or a sorted T cell fraction (not recorded which). This receptor chain uses TRBV5-1 and TRBJ2-3; no D segment can be confidently identified. The clonotype comes from a female donor with ankylosing spondylitis or in good health (not recorded which). The CDR3 protein is CASSSPKSTDTQYF. The DNA sequence is TGCGCCAGCAGCTCCCCCAAGAGCACAGATACGCAGTATTTT.